This TCR beta chain was recovered during a study of circulating and synovial CD4+ cells in juvenile arthritis. General study findings and limits: Traditional Vbeta family usage analysis missed the pathogenic-like versus bulk difference. These repertoires were less diverse than bulk blood CD4 repertoires. Compared with bulk blood, circulating pathogenic-like lymphocytes shared substantially more CDR3 sequences with synovial T cells. CPL and bulk CD4 samples differed at least tenfold in T cell genomes.

TCRdb's copy holds only in-frame clones and misses some; the assay was immunoSEQ multiplex PCR. The table includes about 3,600 clones, under 90% detected once. Concerning this clone itself: Its antigen is still unknown.

The germline V gene encodes CDR1 SGHDN and CDR2 FVKESK. The CDR3 has 16 residues. V was pared by 6 bases and J by 1 base, with 17 bases between. The sequenced sample was CD4+ T cells from synovial fluid. The receptor's source is a human donor with juvenile idiopathic arthritis. The chain uses TRBV14 and TRBJ2-3, with a weak D call TRBD1 (5 bases). The CDR3 bases are TGTGCCAGCAGTATAGGACAAACCAGAGGCACAGATACGCAGTATTTT. Its protein is CASSIGQTRGTDTQYF. Full variable domain (outside the CDR3, taken from reference TRBV14 and TRBJ2-3): EAGVTQFPSHSVIEKGQTVTLRCDPISGHDNLYWYRRVMGKEIKFLLHFVKESKQDESGMPNNRFLAERTGGTYSTLKVQPAELEDSGVYFCASSIGQTRGTDTQYFGPGTRLTVL.